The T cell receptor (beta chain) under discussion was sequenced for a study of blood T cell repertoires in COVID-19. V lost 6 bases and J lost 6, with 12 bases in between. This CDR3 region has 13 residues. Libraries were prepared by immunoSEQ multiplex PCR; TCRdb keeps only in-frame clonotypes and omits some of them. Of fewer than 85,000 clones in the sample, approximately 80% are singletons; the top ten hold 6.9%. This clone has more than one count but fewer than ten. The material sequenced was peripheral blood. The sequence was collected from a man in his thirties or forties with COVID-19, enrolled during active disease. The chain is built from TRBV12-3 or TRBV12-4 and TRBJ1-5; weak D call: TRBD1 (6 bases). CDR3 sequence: CASSQGTGQPQHF. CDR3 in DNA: TGTGCCAGCAGCCAGGGGACCGGTCAGCCCCAGCATTTT.